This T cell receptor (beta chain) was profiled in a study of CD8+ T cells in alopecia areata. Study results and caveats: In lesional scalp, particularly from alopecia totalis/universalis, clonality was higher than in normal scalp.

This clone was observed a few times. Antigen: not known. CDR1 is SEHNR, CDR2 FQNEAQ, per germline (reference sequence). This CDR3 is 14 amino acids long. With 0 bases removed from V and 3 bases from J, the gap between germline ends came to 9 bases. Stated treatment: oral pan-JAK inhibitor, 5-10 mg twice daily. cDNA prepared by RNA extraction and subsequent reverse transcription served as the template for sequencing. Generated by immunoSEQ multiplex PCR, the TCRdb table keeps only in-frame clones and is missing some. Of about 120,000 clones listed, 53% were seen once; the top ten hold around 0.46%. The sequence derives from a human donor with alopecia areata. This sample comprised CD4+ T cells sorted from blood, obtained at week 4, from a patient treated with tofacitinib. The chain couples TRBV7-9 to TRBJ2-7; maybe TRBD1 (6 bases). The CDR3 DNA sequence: TGTGCCAGCAGCTTAGCGGGCAGGGGCTACGAGCAGTACTTC. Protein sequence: CASSLAGRGYEQYF.